These 25 T cell receptor beta chains originate from one sample sequenced in a study of cytomegalovirus exposure and HLA in healthy donors. Primers included in the PCR were 60 Vbeta and 13 Jbeta primers. The repertoire was sequenced with immunoSEQ multiplex PCR; TCRdb's copy has only in-frame clones and lacks some. This sample has 150,000 to 200,000 clones, with roughly 87% found just once. Specimen: PBMCs. Every receptor here comes from a boy between 2 and 15 years old in good health and CMV-seronegative.

The CDR3 spells CASSLFRAGELFF. DNA for the CDR3: TGTGCCAGCAGTTTATTCAGGGCCGGGGAGCTGTTTTTT. This rearrangement joins TRBV28 to TRBJ2-2, with D possibly being TRBD1 (5 bases). CDR1 and CDR2 (germline): MDHEN, SYDVKM. The CDR3 has 13 residues. Trimming removed 1 base at V and 6 bases at J, with 6 bases between.

The chain employs TRBV2 and TRBJ2-2; D not resolved. CDR3 length: 13 amino acids. V lost 7 bases and J 4 bases, leaving 10 bases between the germline ends. Germline loops: CDR1 SNHLY, CDR2 FYNNEI. This CDR3 reads CASTPRGTGELFF. In nucleotides, the CDR3 is TGTGCCAGCACCCCCCGAGGCACCGGGGAGCTGTTTTTT.

The sample holds one count of this clone. V is TRBV18 and J is TRBJ1-2; the match to TRBD1 covers 7 bases. The CDR3 consists of 15 residues. Unmatched junction bases numbered 8, after V lost 4 bases and J lost 3 bases. Germline CDR1 KGHSH, CDR2 LQKENI. CDR3 in amino acids: CASSRRTGTDYGYTF. The DNA of the CDR3 is TGTGCCAGCTCACGTCGGACAGGCACCGACTATGGCTACACCTTC. Based on the CDR3 plus reference TRBV18 and TRBJ1-2, the full variable domain is NAGVMQNPRHLVRRRGQEARLRCSPMKGHSHVYWYRQLPEEGLKFMVYLQKENIIDESGMPKERFSAEFPKEGPSILRIQQVVRGDSAAYFCASSRRTGTDYGYTFGSGTRLTVV.

For this clone: The junction shows a germline mismatch at one end, possibly a read error. The chain carries TRBV2 and TRBJ2-3; no definite D call. The CDR3 has 8 amino acids. In germline, CDR1 is SNHLY, CDR2 FYNNEI. CDR3 residues: CASLDQDF. The CDR3 coding sequence is TGTGCCAGCTTGGATCAGGATTTT.

V is TRBV7-8 and J is TRBJ1-4, with D possibly matching TRBD1 (6 bases). CDR1 and CDR2 from the germline V gene are SGHVS and FQNEAQ. CDR3 length: 16 amino acids. The germline V and J ends were trimmed by 6 bases and 0 bases, with 14 bases remaining between them. The CDR3 DNA sequence: TGTGCCAGCAGACCAGACAGGATCACAACTAATGAAAAACTGTTTTTT. It yields the protein CASRPDRITTNEKLFF. Supplemented by reference TRBV7-8 and TRBJ1-4, the full variable domain reads GAGVSQSPRYKVAKRGQDVALRCDPISGHVSLFWYQQALGQGPEFLTYFQNEAQLDKSGLPSDRFFAERPEGSVSTLKIQRTQQEDSAVYLCASRPDRITTNEKLFFGSGTQLSVL.

The chain recombines TRBV6-5 with TRBJ2-5; maybe TRBD2 (5 bases). The end of the DNA aligns better with TRBJ2-7, so the J call may be wrong. The germline V gene has CDR1 MNHEY and CDR2 SVGAGI. CDR3 length: 13 amino acids. The CDR3 protein is CATSAGGPYEQYF. Here the CDR3 DNA reads TGTGCCACTTCGGCCGGAGGACCTTACGAGCAGTACTTC.

This sequence joins TRBV7-9 and TRBJ2-5, with TRBD2 matching over 10 bases. The DNA end is more similar to TRBJ2-7, so the J call may be wrong. The CDR3 consists of 16 residues. Germline CDR1 and CDR2: SEHNR and FQNEAQ (reference sequence). The CDR3 DNA sequence: TGTGCCAGCAGCTTATCGGGTAGCGGGGGGTACTACGAGCAGTACTTC. Translated: CASSLSGSGGYYEQYF.

The CDR3 region is CASSPLADNEQFF. The CDR3, as DNA: TGTGCCAGCAGCCCCCTAGCGGACAATGAGCAGTTCTTC. The chain combines TRBV7-9 with TRBJ2-1; 7 bases are a match to TRBD2. This CDR3 has 13 residues. Germline values: CDR1 SEHNR, CDR2 FQNEAQ (reference sequence). V was pared by 5 bases and J by 5 bases, with 3 bases of the junction left unmatched.

The chain recombines TRBV19 with TRBJ1-2, with D unresolved. Trimming removed 5 bases at V and 4 bases at J, with 14 bases between. CDR3 size: 14 residues. Germline CDR1 reads LNHDA; CDR2 reads SQIVND (reference sequence). CDR3 sequence reads: CASSPAPGLYGYTF. DNA of the CDR3: TGTGCCAGTAGTCCGGCTCCAGGACTCTATGGCTACACCTTC. The whole variable domain, remainder taken from reference TRBV19 and TRBJ1-2, is DGGITQSPKYLFRKEGQNVTLSCEQNLNHDAMYWYRQDPGQGLRLIYYSQIVNDFQKGDIAEGYSVSREKKESFPLTVTSAQKNPTAFYLCASSPAPGLYGYTFGSGTRLTVV.

The genes are TRBV7-9 and TRBJ2-1, with D tentatively TRBD1 (6 bases). This CDR3 spans 12 amino acids. Trimming removed 5 bases at V and 10 bases at J, with 12 bases between. Germline CDR1 is SEHNR and CDR2 is FQNEAQ (reference sequence). The CDR3 protein is CASSPGQGEQFF. The CDR3 region has the DNA TGTGCCAGCAGCCCTGGGCAGGGGGAGCAGTTCTTC.

This chain connects TRBV7-9 to TRBJ2-3; TRBD2 matches at 11 bases. The CDR3 runs to 16 residues. Germline V gives CDR1 SEHNR, CDR2 FQNEAQ (reference sequence). J lost 4 bases, V lost 1 base, and 4 bases had no gene match. CDR3 in amino acids: CASSLVLAGGSDTQYF. The CDR3 DNA follows: TGTGCCAGCAGCTTAGTTCTAGCGGGAGGATCAGATACGCAGTATTTT.

The chain uses TRBV5-1 and TRBJ2-5; D might be TRBD1 (5 bases). CDR3 length: 14 amino acids. Trimming removed 0 bases at V and 5 bases at J, with 11 bases between. Germline V gives CDR1 SGHRS, CDR2 YFSETQ. Written as DNA, the CDR3 is TGCGCCAGCAGCTTGGGGGGCCGGAGTGAGACCCAGTACTTC. Protein product: CASSLGGRSETQYF.

V is TRBV5-1 and J is TRBJ2-2; TRBD1 is a possible D gene (5 bases). The CDR3 sequence is 15 residues long. Germline V gene sequence: CDR1 SGHRS, CDR2 YFSETQ. Deletions cut 2 bases from V and 2 bases from J, with 10 bases between. For the CDR3, the DNA is TGCGCCAGCAGCTTTCAGGGCACAAACACCGGGGAGCTGTTTTTT. Its translation: CASSFQGTNTGELFF.

The chain combines TRBV9 with TRBJ2-6; a weak D match, TRBD2 (6 bases). Germline V gene data show CDR1 as SGDLS and CDR2 as YYNGEE. This CDR3 contains 14 residues. Trimming took off 3 bases at V and 2 bases at J, with 6 bases between the two ends. The CDR3 region has the DNA TGTGCCAGCAGCGCGGGAGCTGGGGCCAACGTCCTGACTTTC. Residues: CASSAGAGANVLTF.

The J gene is TRBJ1-2, the V gene TRBV29-1; no clear D. CDR1 SQVTM and CDR2 ANQGSEA come from the germline V gene. V lost 4 bases, J lost 2 bases, and 11 bases lay in between. The CDR3 spans 13 residues. In nucleotides, the CDR3 is TGCAGCGTTGGACAAATCCTGAACTATGGCTACACCTTC. Its protein product is CSVGQILNYGYTF.

Turning to this clone: Other DNA sequences in this sample translate to the same CDR3. This sequence joins TRBV6-5 and TRBJ1-1; 8 nucleotides align to TRBD1. The CDR3 covers 14 residues. Germline CDR1 MNHEY, CDR2 SVGAGI. The V and J ends lost 0 bases and 4 bases, in that order; junction bases with no gene match: 1. Here the CDR3 reads CASSYSTGGTEAFF. The CDR3 DNA follows: TGTGCCAGCAGTTACTCTACAGGGGGCACTGAAGCTTTCTTT.

The chain joins TRBV7-9 to TRBJ2-7; D gene unclear. CDR1 and CDR2 (germline): SEHNR, FQNEAQ (reference sequence). The CDR3 sequence is 14 residues long. V lost 3 bases, J lost 0 bases, and 9 bases lay in between. The chain's CDR3 is CASSFYADSYEQYF. In DNA, the CDR3 is TGTGCCAGCAGCTTTTACGCGGACTCCTACGAGCAGTACTTC.

The CDR3 reads CASSPYETRGETEAFF. The CDR3 DNA sequence: TGTGCCAGCTCACCATATGAGACACGGGGGGAGACTGAAGCTTTCTTT. J is TRBJ1-1 and V is TRBV18, with D perhaps matching TRBD1 (5 bases). V was shortened by 2 bases and J by 5 bases, with 18 bases between the two germline ends. There are 16 residues in the CDR3. Germline CDR1 KGHSH, CDR2 LQKENI.

The chain links TRBV11-2 to TRBJ2-3; D perhaps matches TRBD2 (6 bases). The CDR3 totals 18 residues. With 4 bases removed from V and 4 bases from J, the gap between germline ends came to 24 bases. Germline V gene lookup returns CDR1 SGHAT and CDR2 FQNNGV. CDR3 sequence reads: CASSSPELLGGIADTQYF. DNA for the CDR3: TGTGCCAGCAGCTCGCCGGAATTGTTAGGAGGGATCGCAGATACGCAGTATTTT.

This clone was seen just once. The CDR3 reads CASSISGLRTDTQYF. The CDR3 nucleotides are TGTGCCAGTAGTATAAGCGGGCTTCGCACAGATACGCAGTATTTT. This rearrangement joins TRBV19 to TRBJ2-3; possibly TRBD2 for D (6 bases). The germline V and J ends were trimmed by 2 bases and 1 base, with 10 bases remaining between them. The CDR3 loop spans 15 amino acids. The germline gives CDR1 LNHDA, CDR2 SQIVND (reference sequence). The full variable domain, completed using reference TRBV19 and TRBJ2-3, is DGGITQSPKYLFRKEGQNVTLSCEQNLNHDAMYWYRQDPGQGLRLIYYSQIVNDFQKGDIAEGYSVSREKKESFPLTVTSAQKNPTAFYLCASSISGLRTDTQYFGPGTRLTVL.

This rearrangement joins TRBV5-6 to TRBJ1-1; 8 bases are shared with TRBD1. The V gene end was trimmed by 3 bases and the J gene end by 5 bases; junction bases not matched to a gene: 15. Germline CDR1 SGHDT, CDR2 YYEEEE. The CDR3 consists of 17 residues. For the CDR3, the DNA is TGTGCCAGCAGCTCTGCCGGGACAGGTTCTCTGGCGACTGAAGCTTTCTTT. Its translation is CASSSAGTGSLATEAFF.

This sequence joins TRBV5-6 and TRBJ1-3; D remains ambiguous. V gave up 3 bases and J gave up 4 bases, with 20 bases separating them. The length of the CDR3 is 17 residues. The germline V gene encodes CDR1 SGHDT and CDR2 YYEEEE. This CDR3 is CASSSLPRRAEGNTIYF. Here the CDR3 DNA reads TGTGCCAGCAGCTCCCTCCCCCGGCGCGCGGAAGGAAACACCATATATTTT.

The V and J genes are TRBV19 and TRBJ1-4, with 10 positions matching TRBD1. Unmatched junction bases numbered 8, after V lost 5 bases and J lost 8 bases. The CDR3 has 15 amino acids. Germline lookup yields CDR1 LNHDA and CDR2 SQIVND (reference sequence). This chain's CDR3 is CASSSPDRGQEKLFF. The CDR3 nucleotides are TGTGCCAGTAGTTCTCCCGACAGGGGGCAAGAAAAACTGTTTTTT.

The gene calls are TRBV28 and TRBJ1-2, with no clear D. The CDR3 is 12 amino acids. V was trimmed by 2 bases and J by 8 bases, leaving 9 bases between them. Looked up from germline, CDR1 is MDHEN and CDR2 is SYDVKM. CDR3 coding DNA: TGTGCCAGCAGTTTAAGCTATCTAGGCTACACCTTC. It is translated as CASSLSYLGYTF.

The genes are TRBV4-1 and TRBJ2-1; 7 bases line up with TRBD2. The germline CDR1 and CDR2 sequences are MGHRA and YSYEKL. There are 15 residues in the CDR3. V shed 2 bases and J 4 bases; nucleotides not matched to a gene: 5. Here the CDR3 DNA reads TGCGCCAGCAGCCAAAGCGGGGTGGGGTACAATGAGCAGTTCTTC. Protein sequence: CASSQSGVGYNEQFF.